The text below deals with one TCR beta chain. The data were obtained in a study of blood T cell repertoires in COVID-19. On the study more broadly: Nucleic acid was either cDNA or gDNA, and it came from T cells, B-cell-depleted T cells, or PBMCs.

The table came from immunoSEQ multiplex PCR; TCRdb's copy has only in-frame clones and leaves some out. This sample has around 62,000 clones; 70% to 90% occur once, and the top ten carry 10%. Germline values: CDR1 SNHLY, CDR2 FYNNEI. This CDR3 region has 14 residues. The V end lost 5 bases, the J end lost 5 bases, and 14 bases lay between the germline ends. The clonotype comes from a woman in her 40s who had recovered from COVID-19. The chain uses TRBV2 and TRBJ2-3; TRBD1 is a possible D gene (6 bases). The sample comprised PBMCs or T cells enriched from blood (not recorded which). In DNA form, the CDR3 reads TGTGCCAGCAGTATACCAGGGGAGAGAGATACGCAGTATTTT. This codes for CASSIPGERDTQYF.